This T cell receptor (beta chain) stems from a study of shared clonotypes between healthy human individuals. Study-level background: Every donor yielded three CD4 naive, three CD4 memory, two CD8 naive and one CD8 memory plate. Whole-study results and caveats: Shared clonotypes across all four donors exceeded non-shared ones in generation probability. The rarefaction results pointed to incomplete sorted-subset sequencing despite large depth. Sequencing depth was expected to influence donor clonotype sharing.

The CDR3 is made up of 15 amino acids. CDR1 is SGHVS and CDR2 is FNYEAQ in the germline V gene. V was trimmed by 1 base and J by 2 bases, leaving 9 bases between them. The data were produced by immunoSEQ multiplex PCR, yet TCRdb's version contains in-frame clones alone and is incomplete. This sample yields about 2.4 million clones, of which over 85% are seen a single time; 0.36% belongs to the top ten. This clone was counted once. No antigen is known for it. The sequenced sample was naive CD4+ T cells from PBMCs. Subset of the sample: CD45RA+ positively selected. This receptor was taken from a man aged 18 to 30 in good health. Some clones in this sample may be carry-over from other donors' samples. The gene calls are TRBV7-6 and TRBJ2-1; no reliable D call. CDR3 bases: TGTGCCAGCAGCTTAGGAGTGGGAACCTACAATGAGCAGTTCTTC. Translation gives CASSLGVGTYNEQFF.